The clone carrying this T cell receptor beta chain was observed a handful of times. The target antigen is unknown. The entry originates in a study of beta chain features in type 1 diabetes. One heparinised blood draw, averaging about 0.11 L, came from each donor. This CDR3 region has 15 residues. Germline CDR1 reads SGHNT; CDR2 reads YENEEA. With 7 bases removed from V and 8 bases from J, the gap between germline ends came to 22 bases. Isolated RNA was reverse transcribed in full, so expressed TCRB transcripts were sequenced. Some clones are missing from TCRdb's copy, which holds only in-frame ones; the method was immunoSEQ multiplex PCR. The data show 250,000 to 300,000 clones, 20% to 25% seen once. Study results and caveats: Fewer insertions but more deletions were seen at VDJ junctions in type 1 diabetes patients. Among all four CD4+ subsets, Type 1 diabetes patients had TCRB CDR3s that were moderately but significantly shorter.

This clonotype was obtained from a woman aged 25 to 45 with type 1 diabetes. The sequencing input was naive CD4+ T cells from blood. V gene TRBV11-3 combines with J gene TRBJ2-3; tentative D call: TRBD2 (5 bases). The CDR3 here is CASTPDRDPSGTQYF. The DNA of the CDR3 is TGTGCCAGCACCCCCGACCGGGATCCCTCTGGTACGCAGTATTTT.